These T cell receptor beta chains were read from a single sample in a study of identical twins. MiXCR, applied by TCRdb to the 5' RACE reads, yields one record per CDR3 protein. This sample yields 200,000 or so distinct CDR3 sequences, of which 6% to 9% are seen a single time; around 1.8% belongs to the top ten. These data are also associated with another study on yellow fever vaccine responses in identical twins.

Sample: memory (CD45RO+) T cells sorted from blood. The receptors here all came from a young woman in good health. Both conserved end residues are part of each CDR3. A clone size is listed for some rows: how often the clone was seen (once, few, many), or a class if it is expanded.

TRBJ2-3,TRBV20-1,.,CSALPAGGTTDTQYF
TRBJ2-2,TRBV4-3,many,CASSPGTQLRLELFF
TRBJ2-3,TRBV6-2/TRBV6-3,few,CASSYSAGAYTDTQYF
TRBJ2-5,TRBV18,few,CASSLLGETQYF
TRBJ1-5,TRBV12-3/TRBV12-4,.,CASSLRTENQPQHF
TRBJ2-5,TRBV6-5,few,CASSYKGLAERIQETQYF
TRBJ2-5,TRBV5-8,.,CASSQLETQYF
TRBJ2-1,TRBV12-3/TRBV12-4,.,CAFSRDRGGISSYNEQFF
TRBJ2-5,TRBV6-1,many,CASRGGGDQETQYF
TRBJ1-4,TRBV24-1,many,CATSDSRTGRNEKLFF
TRBJ2-3,TRBV11-1,many,CASSLGRSGRDLSTDTQYF
TRBJ2-1,TRBV6-1,few,CASSKSVSGISYNEQFF
TRBJ2-1,TRBV4-3,many,CASSSDRATYNEQFF
TRBJ2-3,TRBV12-3/TRBV12-4,many,CASSLDGKSTDTQYF
TRBJ1-1,TRBV7-9,many,CASSLGQGAGTEAFF
TRBJ2-1,TRBV20-1,few,CSGGKLRNNEQFF
TRBJ1-1,TRBV19,.,CASRPRQGPNTEAFF
TRBJ2-7,TRBV3-1,many,CASSQNIDGVHEQYF
TRBJ2-7,TRBV12-3/TRBV12-4,few,CASSLLASGGEQYF
TRBJ2-1,TRBV5-1,many,CASSNSGGPADEQFF
TRBJ2-2,TRBV7-9,many,CASSASATTGELFF
TRBJ2-7,TRBV5-6,.,CTSSLVTGVYEQYF
TRBJ2-7,TRBV20-1,many,CSVTRDRGYEQYF
TRBJ2-5,TRBV3-1,.,CASSRTSGEETQYF
TRBJ2-7,TRBV15,.,CATSRASSYEQYF
TRBJ1-2,TRBV28,.,CASSSGHSGYTF
TRBJ2-7,TRBV4-3,many,CASSQNVLAGAYEQYF
TRBJ2-3,TRBV6-1,few,CATSALRGTLTDTQYF